This note documents a single T cell receptor (beta chain) sequence. As originally analysed: The assay estimated nucleated cells by amplifying reference gene primers. Some clones are missing from TCRdb's copy, which holds only in-frame ones; the method was immunoSEQ multiplex PCR. That table supplies the V and J calls and clone size; D and trimming were determined from the DNA. The table has hundreds of thousands of clones, 65% to 85% seen once; the top ten hold roughly 4.3%. The data are from a study of blood T cell repertoires in COVID-19. Study-wide context: COVID-19 samples from acute and convalescent phases originated in the United States, Italy and Spain. Sources were T cells, B-cell-depleted T cells, or PBMCs; the material itself was cDNA or gDNA.

Germline V gene sequence: CDR1 MNHEY, CDR2 SVGEGT. Germline trimming cut 5 bases from V and 5 bases from J; bases unmatched to any gene: 11. There are 15 residues in the CDR3. The material sequenced was PBMCs or T cells enriched from blood (not recorded which). The V gene is TRBV6-2 or TRBV6-3, the J gene TRBJ1-1; 7 positions match TRBD1. The sequence came from a man aged 25 to 40 with acute COVID-19. CDR3 residues: CASSRPGGTGTEAFF. CDR3 DNA: TGTGCCAGCAGTCGGCCAGGGGGTACTGGAACTGAAGCTTTCTTT.